These 20 T cell receptor beta chains originate from one sample sequenced in a study of T cells of healthy individuals. TCRdb re-called the 5' RACE reads with MiXCR, one entry per CDR3 protein. This sample has tens of thousands of distinct CDR3 sequences, with 4% to 5.5% found just once. These receptors came from a female donor in good health.

This clonotype was observed at least ten times. A read error may produce the germline difference seen at one junction end. The gene calls are TRBV7-8 and TRBJ1-4, with a weak D call TRBD1 (6 bases). Per germline, CDR1 SGHVS and CDR2 FQNEAQ. This CDR3 spans 18 amino acids. CDR3 in amino acids: CASSLARGSGATNEKLFF. The CDR3 coding sequence is TGTGCCAGCAGCCTAGCCAGGGGATCGGGAGCAACTAATGAAAAACTGTTTTTT.

On this clonotype itself: A read error may be the cause here, since a much bigger clone is one base away. This chain joins TRBV3-1 and TRBJ2-1; a possible D gene is TRBD2 (5 bases). Germline assignment: CDR1 LGHDT and CDR2 YNNKEL (reference sequence). The CDR3 covers 15 residues. CDR3 protein: CASGQAVGGYNEQFF. For the CDR3, the DNA is TGTGCCAGCGGCCAAGCTGTCGGAGGTTACAATGAGCAGTTCTTC.

The chain uses TRBV6-7 and TRBJ2-1; a possible D gene is TRBD1 (5 bases). TRBV6-7 is identified as an open reading frame with a role that is uncertain. Trimming cost V 6 bases and J 9 bases, with 12 bases left between them. This CDR3 has 12 amino acids. The CDR3 protein is CASRNKGCEQFF. The CDR3 DNA reads TGTGCCAGCAGGAACAAGGGGTGTGAGCAGTTCTTC.

The sample holds a few counts of this clonotype. The chain joins TRBV5-1 to TRBJ2-6; tentatively, D is TRBD1 or TRBD2 (5 bases each). Germline V gives CDR1 SGHRS, CDR2 YFSETQ. V lost 3 bases, J lost 8 bases, and 15 bases lay in between. This CDR3 contains 15 residues. The CDR3 DNA reads TGCGCCAGCAGCTATCGGGGCCCAGGGACCAACGTCCTGACTTTC. Translated: CASSYRGPGTNVLTF.

This clonotype has at least ten counts. This sequence joins TRBV9 and TRBJ2-3; D unresolved. CDR1 is SGDLS and CDR2 is YYNGEE in the germline V gene. The CDR3 has 11 residues. V gave up 3 bases and J gave up 6 bases, with 5 bases separating them. The CDR3 is CASSGPDTQYF. The CDR3 region has the DNA TGTGCCAGCAGCGGACCGGATACGCAGTATTTT.

This clonotype turned up a few times. The chain links TRBV28 to TRBJ2-6; possible D gene TRBD1, 6 bases. Germline CDR1 and CDR2: MDHEN and SYDVKM. V was pared by 4 bases and J by 0 bases, with 28 bases between. The CDR3 sequence is 22 residues long. The chain's CDR3 is CASSSTHMTGRPPLSGANVLTF. The CDR3 DNA follows: TGTGCCAGCAGTTCTACGCATATGACAGGACGTCCCCCCCTCTCTGGGGCCAACGTCCTGACTTTC.

Regarding this clonotype: Just one base apart from a much larger clone, this may be a read error. V usage is TRBV28 and J usage is TRBJ1-2; no clear D. CDR1 is MDHEN and CDR2 is SYDVKM in the germline V gene. This CDR3 is 14 amino acids long. As DNA, the CDR3 is TGTGCCAGCAGTTTTCCGACGGCTAACTATGGCTACATCTTC. Translating it yields CASSFPTANYGYIF.

This clonotype has only a few counts. CDR3 in DNA: TGCAGTGCTGGAGGGGGACAAACAAGACAGCCCCAGCATTTT. This translates into CSAGGGQTRQPQHF. V and J are TRBV20-1 and TRBJ1-5; D might be TRBD1 (6 bases). V lost 5 bases and J lost 7, with 18 bases in between. The length of the CDR3 is 14 residues. The germline V gene encodes CDR1 DFQATT and CDR2 SNEGSKA (reference sequence).

This clonotype occurred many times. J is TRBJ2-3 and V is TRBV4-1; 12 bases match TRBD2. With V trimmed by 4 bases and J by 1 base, 9 bases remained unmatched. Germline V gives CDR1 MGHRA, CDR2 YSYEKL. The CDR3 totals 18 residues. DNA of the CDR3: TGCGCCAGCAGCCGCGGCTCTAGCGGGAGGGTCGGCACAGATACGCAGTATTTT. Protein product: CASSRGSSGRVGTDTQYF.

This clonotype was counted ten times or more. The chain carries TRBV6-6 and TRBJ1-1, with a weak D call TRBD1 (5 bases). From germline, CDR1 is MNHNY and CDR2 SVGAGI (reference sequence). This CDR3 region has 15 residues. V was trimmed by 6 bases and J by 10 bases, leaving 24 bases between them. CDR3 sequence reads: CASSPPDPMTRGAFF. DNA of the CDR3: TGTGCCAGCAGCCCGCCTGATCCCATGACGAGGGGAGCTTTCTTT.

This clonotype turned up a few times. The rearrangement links TRBV12-5 to TRBJ2-7; 8 bases map to TRBD1. After removal of 0 bases from V and 2 bases from J, the junction contained 9 bases not matched to a gene. The CDR3 extends over 17 amino acids. CDR1 LGHNT and CDR2 FRNRAP come from the germline V gene. The CDR3 DNA reads as TGTGCTAGTGGTTTGGTACTCGGACAGGGAAGAACCTACGAGCAGTACTTC. It encodes CASGLVLGQGRTYEQYF. The variable domain in full, with the rest retrieved from reference TRBV12-5 and TRBJ2-7, is DARVTQTPRHKVTEMGQEVTMRCQPILGHNTVFWYRQTMMQGLELLAYFRNRAPLDDSGMPKDRFSAEMPDATLATLKIQPSEPRDSAVYFCASGLVLGQGRTYEQYFGPGTRLTVT.

In this sample, this clonotype turned up a few times. This chain uses TRBV12-3 or TRBV12-4 with TRBJ1-1, with D maybe TRBD1 (5 bases). This CDR3 comprises 12 residues. V lost 3 bases and J lost 8, with 10 bases in between. CDR3: CASSFHRTEAFF. In DNA, the CDR3 is TGTGCCAGCAGTTTTCATAGGACAGAAGCTTTCTTT.

Comment on this clonotype: The conserved final phenylalanine or tryptophan is absent from the CDR3, which likely points to a read error. The chain recombines TRBV3-1 with TRBJ2-2, with D possibly matching TRBD1 (6 bases). Trimming pared 4 bases from V and 3 bases from J, leaving 9 bases between. CDR3 length: 14 amino acids. Germline CDR1 is LGHDT and CDR2 is YNNKEL (reference sequence). CDR3 sequence (DNA): TGTGCCAGCAGCCGACAGGACCACACCGGGGAGCTGTTTCTT. Translating it yields CASSRQDHTGELFL.

With regard to this clonotype: This may be a read error, as it is one base from a much larger clone. The CDR3: CASSLYVGTEAFF. Here the CDR3 DNA reads TGTGCCAGCAGTTTATATGTGGGAACCGAAGCTTTCTTT. The chain combines TRBV12-3 or TRBV12-4 with TRBJ1-1; D is undetermined. The length of the CDR3 is 13 residues. V lost 2 bases and J lost 8, with 12 bases in between.

This sequence joins TRBV4-1 and TRBJ2-5, with a possible D match to TRBD1 (6 bases). CDR1 is MGHRA, CDR2 YSYEKL, per germline. V dropped 4 bases and J dropped 4 bases, with 10 bases sitting between them. The CDR3 totals 13 residues. CDR3 DNA: TGCGCCAGCAGCCTTTCCAGGGGAGAGACCCAGTACTTC. It specifies CASSLSRGETQYF.

This clonotype was observed many times. The chain employs TRBV20-1 and TRBJ2-7, with a weak D call TRBD1 (6 bases). V shed 6 bases and J shed 3 bases, with 15 bases lying between them. This CDR3 region has 13 residues. CDR1 DFQATT and CDR2 SNEGSKA come from the germline V gene (reference sequence). CDR3 nucleotides: TGCAGTGCCGTCGACAGGTTTTTCTACGAGCAGTACTTC. Amino acids: CSAVDRFFYEQYF.

This clonotype has a handful of counts. V and J are TRBV12-3 or TRBV12-4 and TRBJ1-2; D remains unclear. CDR3 length: 15 residues. The V end was cut by 6 bases, the J end by 5 bases, with 19 bases between. Here the CDR3 DNA reads TGTGCCAGCAGAAGGGCCGGGAGCGGGGAGTATGGCTACACCTTC. Its translation: CASRRAGSGEYGYTF.

This clonotype has at least ten counts. This chain connects TRBV6-2 or TRBV6-3 to TRBJ2-7, with TRBD2 identical over 8 bases. Trimming cost V 0 bases and J 2 bases; bases outside gene matches: 6. The germline gives CDR1 MNHEY, CDR2 SVGEGT. This CDR3 is 16 amino acids long. In DNA form, the CDR3 reads TGTGCCAGCAGTTACTCGATTCTAGCGGGCACCTACGAGCAGTACTTC. Translation: CASSYSILAGTYEQYF.

The sample holds many counts of this clonotype. The rearrangement links TRBV12-3 or TRBV12-4 to TRBJ2-1, with D unresolved. The CDR3 is 13 amino acids. The V and J ends lost 2 bases and 7 bases respectively, with 9 bases between them. CDR3 nucleotides: TGTGCCAGCAGTTTATTTTCCGGGAATGAGCAGTTCTTC. Protein: CASSLFSGNEQFF.

This clonotype was counted many times. The chain uses TRBV7-9 and TRBJ2-3; the match to TRBD2 covers 9 bases. Germline assignment: CDR1 SEHNR and CDR2 FQNEAQ (reference sequence). The J segment lost 5 bases and the V segment lost 5 bases, leaving 5 bases of the junction unmatched. The CDR3 consists of 14 residues. The CDR3 spells CASSPILAGDTQYF. For the CDR3, the DNA is TGTGCCAGCAGCCCGATACTAGCGGGAGATACGCAGTATTTT.